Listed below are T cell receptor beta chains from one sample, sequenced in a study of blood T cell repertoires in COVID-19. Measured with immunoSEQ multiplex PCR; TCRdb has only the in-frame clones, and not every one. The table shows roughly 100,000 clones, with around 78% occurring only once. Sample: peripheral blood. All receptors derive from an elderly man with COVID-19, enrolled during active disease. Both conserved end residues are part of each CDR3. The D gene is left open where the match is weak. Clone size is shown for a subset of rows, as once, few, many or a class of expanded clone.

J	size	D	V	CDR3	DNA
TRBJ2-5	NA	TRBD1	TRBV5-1	CASSAGQGGETQYF	TGCGCCAGCAGCGCAGGACAGGGGGGAGAGACCCAGTACTTC
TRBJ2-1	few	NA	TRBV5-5	CASSLAAGSYNEQFF	TGTGCCAGCAGCTTGGCGGCAGGGTCTTACAATGAGCAGTTCTTC
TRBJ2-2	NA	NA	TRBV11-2	CASSSVPGATNTGELFF	TGTGCCAGCAGCTCCGTCCCGGGAGCGACGAACACCGGGGAGCTGTTTTTT
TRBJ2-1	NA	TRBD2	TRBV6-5	CASSYTLASEQFF	TGTGCCAGCAGTTACACACTAGCGAGTGAGCAGTTCTTC
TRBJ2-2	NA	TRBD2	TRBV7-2	CASSPTGGGELFF	TGTGCCAGCAGCCCAACGGGGGGCGGGGAGCTGTTTTTT
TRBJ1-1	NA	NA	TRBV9	CASSPGGRTEAFF	TGTGCCAGCAGTCCAGGAGGGCGGACTGAAGCTTTCTTT
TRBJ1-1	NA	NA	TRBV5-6	CASSYIDRNTEAFF	TGTGCCAGCAGCTACATTGACAGAAACACTGAAGCTTTCTTT
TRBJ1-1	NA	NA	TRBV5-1	CASSITWGVSTEAFF	TGCGCCAGCAGCATCACGTGGGGGGTCTCCACTGAAGCTTTCTTT
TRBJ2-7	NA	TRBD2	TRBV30	CAWDSGRTYEQYF	TGTGCCTGGGATAGCGGGAGGACCTACGAGCAGTACTTC
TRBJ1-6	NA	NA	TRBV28	CASSLYRLAGDGNSPLHF	TGTGCCAGCAGTTTATATAGGCTGGCAGGGGATGGTAATTCACCCCTCCACTTT
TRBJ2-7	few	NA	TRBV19	CASSIQGGSYEQYF	TGTGCCAGTAGTATTCAGGGGGGCTCCTACGAGCAGTACTTC
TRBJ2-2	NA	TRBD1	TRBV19	CASSIDSRDRAGGTGELFF	TGTGCCAGTAGTATAGACTCCCGGGACAGGGCAGGAGGAACCGGGGAGCTGTTTTTT
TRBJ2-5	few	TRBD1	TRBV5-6	CASSLGQGSETQYF	TGTGCCAGCAGCCTAGGACAGGGCAGTGAGACCCAGTACTTC
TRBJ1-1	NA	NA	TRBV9	CASSPGYTEAFF	TGTGCCAGCAGTCCAGGGTACACTGAAGCTTTCTTT
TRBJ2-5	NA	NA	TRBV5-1	CASSPSPQETQYF	TGCGCCAGCAGCCCGTCCCCCCAGGAGACCCAGTACTTC
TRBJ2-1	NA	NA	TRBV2	CATRGSSYNEQFF	TGTGCCACTCGGGGGTCCTCCTACAATGAGCAGTTCTTC
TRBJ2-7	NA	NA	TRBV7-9	CASSLAGPGRSYEQYF	TGTGCCAGCAGCTTAGCTGGTCCAGGGAGGTCCTACGAGCAGTACTTC
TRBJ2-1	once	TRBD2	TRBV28	CASSLERDSDEQFF	TGTGCCAGCAGTTTAGAGCGGGACTCAGATGAGCAGTTCTTC
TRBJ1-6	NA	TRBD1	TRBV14	CASSRDRGNSPLHF	TGTGCCAGCAGCCGGGACAGGGGGAATTCACCCCTCCACTTT
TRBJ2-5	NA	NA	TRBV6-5	CASRDTYQETQYF	TGTGCCAGCAGGGACACTTACCAAGAGACCCAGTACTTC
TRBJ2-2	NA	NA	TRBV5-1	CASSLGASGAPGELFF	TGCGCCAGCAGCTTGGGGGCCTCCGGCGCGCCCGGGGAGCTGTTTTTT
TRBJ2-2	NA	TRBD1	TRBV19	CASSIDQGTVYTGELFF	TGTGCCAGTAGTATAGATCAAGGGACAGTCTACACCGGGGAGCTGTTTTTT
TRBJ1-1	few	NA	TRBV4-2	CASSQDPSETEAFF	TGTGCCAGCAGCCAAGATCCGTCAGAAACTGAAGCTTTCTTT
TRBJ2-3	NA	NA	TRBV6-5	CASSYLASPFADTQYF	TGTGCCAGCAGTTACCTTGCTAGCCCGTTTGCAGATACGCAGTATTTT
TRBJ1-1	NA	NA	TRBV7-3	CASSPFGENTEAFF	TGTGCCAGCAGCCCTTTCGGTGAGAACACTGAAGCTTTCTTT
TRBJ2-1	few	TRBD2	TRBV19	CASTRTSGSLVEQFF	TGTGCCAGTACTCGGACTAGCGGGAGTTTGGTTGAGCAGTTCTTC
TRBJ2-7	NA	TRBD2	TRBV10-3	CAISEPSGSHEQYF	TGTGCCATCAGTGAGCCTAGCGGGAGCCACGAGCAGTACTTC
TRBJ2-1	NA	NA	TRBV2	CASSTRLGNNEQFF	TGTGCCAGCAGTACCCGACTAGGCAACAATGAGCAGTTCTTC
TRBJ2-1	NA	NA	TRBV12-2	CASRLGRFYNEQFF	TGTGCAAGTCGCTTAGGGCGGTTCTACAATGAGCAGTTCTTC
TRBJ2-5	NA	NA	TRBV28	CASSFHDSQETQYF	TGTGCCAGCAGTTTCCATGACAGCCAAGAGACCCAGTACTTC
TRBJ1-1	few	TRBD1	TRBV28	CASSFGLTGGVALGTEAFF	TGTGCCAGCAGTTTCGGCCTGACAGGGGGCGTCGCTCTCGGCACTGAAGCTTTCTTT
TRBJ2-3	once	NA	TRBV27	CASRPKQVYTQYF	TGTGCCAGCAGGCCCAAACAGGTGTATACGCAGTATTTT
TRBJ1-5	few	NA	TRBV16	CASSLARNQPQHF	TGTGCCAGCAGCCTCGCGCGGAATCAGCCCCAGCATTTT
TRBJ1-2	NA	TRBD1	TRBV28	CASSPGTDYGYTF	TGTGCCAGCAGCCCCGGGACAGATTATGGCTACACCTTC
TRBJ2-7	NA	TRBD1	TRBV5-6	CASSWATGESGYEQYF	TGTGCCAGCAGCTGGGCGACAGGGGAGTCTGGGTACGAGCAGTACTTC
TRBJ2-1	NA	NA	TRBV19	CASSEAWNEQFF	TGTGCCAGTAGCGAGGCTTGGAATGAGCAGTTCTTC
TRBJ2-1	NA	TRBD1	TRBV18	CASSQPGQPYNEQFF	TGTGCCAGCTCACAACCGGGACAGCCCTACAATGAGCAGTTCTTC
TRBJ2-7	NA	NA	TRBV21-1	CASSNCLVQSTEQYF	TGTGCCAGCAGCAATTGCTTAGTCCAATCCACCGAGCAGTACTTC
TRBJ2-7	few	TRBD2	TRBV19	CASSAGLAGTYEQYF	TGTGCCAGTAGTGCGGGACTAGCGGGTACCTACGAGCAGTACTTC
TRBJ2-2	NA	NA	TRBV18	CASSPVRAKVDTGELFF	TGTGCCAGCTCACCAGTCAGGGCGAAGGTTGACACCGGGGAGCTGTTTTTT
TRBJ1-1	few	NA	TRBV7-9	CASSFEGLGTEAFF	TGTGCCAGCAGCTTTGAGGGACTGGGCACTGAAGCTTTCTTT
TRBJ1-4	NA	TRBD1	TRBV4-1	CASSQGQGDEKLFF	TGCGCCAGCAGCCAGGGACAGGGAGATGAAAAACTGTTTTTT
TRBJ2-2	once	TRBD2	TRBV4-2	CASSQDWSSGAPRELFF	TGTGCCAGCAGCCAAGATTGGTCTAGCGGGGCACCCCGGGAGCTGTTTTTT
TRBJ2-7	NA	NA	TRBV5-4	CASSLDRGQTYEQYF	TGTGCCAGCAGCTTGGACCGTGGACAGACCTACGAGCAGTACTTC
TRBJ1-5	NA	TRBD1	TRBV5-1	CASSAGQGGQPQHF	TGCGCCAGCAGCGCAGGACAGGGAGGGCAGCCCCAGCATTTT
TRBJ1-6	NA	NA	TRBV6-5	CASSYQGMGSPLHF	TGTGCCAGCAGTTACCAGGGGATGGGCTCACCCCTCCACTTT
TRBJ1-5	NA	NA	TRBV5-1	CASSSGTPNQPQHF	TGCGCCAGCAGCTCGGGGACACCTAATCAGCCCCAGCATTTT
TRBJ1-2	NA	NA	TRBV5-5	CASTTQALLDYGYTF	TGTGCCAGCACCACACAGGCTCTGTTAGACTATGGCTACACCTTC
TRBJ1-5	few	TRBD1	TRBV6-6	CASRLLQGLSNQPQHF	TGTGCCAGCAGGTTACTACAGGGGCTTAGCAATCAGCCCCAGCATTTT
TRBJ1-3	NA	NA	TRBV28	CATARGPGNTIYF	TGTGCCACCGCTAGAGGGCCCGGAAACACCATATATTTT